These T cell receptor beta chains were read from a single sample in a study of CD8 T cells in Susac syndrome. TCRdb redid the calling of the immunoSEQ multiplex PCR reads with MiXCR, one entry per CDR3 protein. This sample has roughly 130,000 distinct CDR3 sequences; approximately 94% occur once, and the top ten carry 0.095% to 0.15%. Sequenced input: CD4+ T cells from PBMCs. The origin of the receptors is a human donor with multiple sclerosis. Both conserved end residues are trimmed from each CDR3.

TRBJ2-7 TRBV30 AWNPNSYEQY
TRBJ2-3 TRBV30 AWSTDWGGQYTQY
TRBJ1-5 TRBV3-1 ASSPEENQPQH
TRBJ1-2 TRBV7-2 ASSFGQSNGYT
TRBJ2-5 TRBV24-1 ATRTGEETQY
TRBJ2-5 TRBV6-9 ASSWMMKEQETQY
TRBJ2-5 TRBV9 ASSQGNSVETQY
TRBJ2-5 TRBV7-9 ASSPVGGLAETQY
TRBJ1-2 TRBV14 ASSQASGAANYGYT
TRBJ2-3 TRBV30 AWTSRASSTDTQY
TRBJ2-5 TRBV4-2 ASSQDPSAETQY
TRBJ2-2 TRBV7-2 ASSLARQAGELF
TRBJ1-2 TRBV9 ASSEGTGGVYGYT
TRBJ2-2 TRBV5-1 ASSSLSRGKGTGELF
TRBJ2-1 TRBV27 ASSSSTGAPSYNEQF
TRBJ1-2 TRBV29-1 SVESGTGFGYT
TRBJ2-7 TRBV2 ASSPGRIGEQY
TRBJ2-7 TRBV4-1 ASRGTAHYEQY
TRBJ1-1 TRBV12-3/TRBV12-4 ASSSQGETEAF
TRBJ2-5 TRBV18 ASSPNGQETQY
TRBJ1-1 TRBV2 ASSGWGVDTEAF
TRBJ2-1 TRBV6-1 ASSLLGSGFEQF
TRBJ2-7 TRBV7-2 ASSLAGTGYEQY
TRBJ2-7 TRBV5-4 ASRPGTSVSYEQY
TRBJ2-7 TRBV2 ACARDPNEQY
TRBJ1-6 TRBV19 ASSTRGQGNSPLH
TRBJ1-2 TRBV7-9 ASSTPPTANYGYT
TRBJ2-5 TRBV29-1 SAVGAGVSETQY
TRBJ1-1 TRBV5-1 ASSKLQSNTEAF
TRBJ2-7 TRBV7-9 ASSFTSISYEQY
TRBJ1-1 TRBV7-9 ASSFSGNPTEAF
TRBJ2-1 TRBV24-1 ATSANGAYNEQF
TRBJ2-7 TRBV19 ATRGPYEQY
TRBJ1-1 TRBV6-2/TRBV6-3 ASSLGRGLMNTEAF
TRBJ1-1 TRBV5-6 ASSWGRNTEAF
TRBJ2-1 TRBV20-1 SARGREGLNEQF
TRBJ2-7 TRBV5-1 ASSLAEGQGNEQY
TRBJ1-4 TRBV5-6 ASSRRGPNEKLF
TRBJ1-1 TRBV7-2 ASSLRQARVTEAF
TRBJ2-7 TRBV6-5 ASRTPGNSYEQY
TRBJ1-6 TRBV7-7 ASSLQEDSPLH
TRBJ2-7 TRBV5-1 ASSLPSRKSAYEQY
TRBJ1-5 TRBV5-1 ASSLQVVSQPQH
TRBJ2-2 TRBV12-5 ASGYGQGANTGELF
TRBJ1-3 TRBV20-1 SAPRKWGTGSSGNTIY
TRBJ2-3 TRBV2 AEGGRHSTDTQY
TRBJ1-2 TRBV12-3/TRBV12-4 ASSLAENYGYT
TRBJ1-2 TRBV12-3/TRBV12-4 ASSSPTGGIYGYT
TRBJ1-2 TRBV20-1 SASWGTYGYT
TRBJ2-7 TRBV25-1 ASKRTETYEQY
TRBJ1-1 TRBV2 ASSVTGLNTEAF
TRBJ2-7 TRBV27 ASSTPWDEQY
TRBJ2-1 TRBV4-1 ASSQLRLTGEQF